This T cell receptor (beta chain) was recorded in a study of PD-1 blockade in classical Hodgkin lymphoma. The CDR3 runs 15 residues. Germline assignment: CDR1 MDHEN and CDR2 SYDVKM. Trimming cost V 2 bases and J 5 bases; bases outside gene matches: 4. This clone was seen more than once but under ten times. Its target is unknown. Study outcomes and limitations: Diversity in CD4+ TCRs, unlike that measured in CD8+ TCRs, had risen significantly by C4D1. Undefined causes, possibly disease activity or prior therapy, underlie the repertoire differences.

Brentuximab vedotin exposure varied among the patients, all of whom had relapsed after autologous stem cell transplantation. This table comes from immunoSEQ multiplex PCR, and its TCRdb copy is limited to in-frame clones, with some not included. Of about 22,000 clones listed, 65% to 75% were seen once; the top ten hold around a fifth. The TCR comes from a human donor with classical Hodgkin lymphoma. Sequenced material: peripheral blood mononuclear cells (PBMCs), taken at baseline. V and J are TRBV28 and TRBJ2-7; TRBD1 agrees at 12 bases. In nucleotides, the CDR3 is TGTGCCAGCAGTTTACCGGGACAGGGGGCCCACGAGCAGTACTTC. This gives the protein CASSLPGQGAHEQYF.